This is a list of T cell receptor beta chains from one sample in a study of cytomegalovirus exposure and HLA in healthy donors. Profiled with immunoSEQ multiplex PCR; TCRdb holds only in-frame clones, not every one. This table holds tens of thousands of clones, around 94% found once. The sequencing input was PBMCs. Source of these receptors: a young woman in good health and CMV-seropositive. Both conserved end residues are trimmed from each CDR3.

v_gene: TRBV28; j_gene: TRBJ1-2; CDR3aa: ASSSTGGDYGYT
v_gene: TRBV7-6; j_gene: TRBJ1-3; CDR3aa: ASSQGGQGQSSGNTIY
v_gene: TRBV7-8; j_gene: TRBJ1-2; CDR3aa: ASSLGGSSGYT
v_gene: TRBV7-8; j_gene: TRBJ2-5; CDR3aa: ASSLRTGTSETQY
v_gene: TRBV11-1; j_gene: TRBJ2-2; CDR3aa: ASSLARLAEDPRGGELF
v_gene: TRBV28; j_gene: TRBJ1-5; CDR3aa: ASSTAGSGNQPQH
v_gene: TRBV14; j_gene: TRBJ2-3; CDR3aa: ASSLRGPSTDTQY
v_gene: TRBV4-1; j_gene: TRBJ2-2; CDR3aa: ASSQELAGIGELF
v_gene: TRBV6-4; j_gene: TRBJ2-7; CDR3aa: ASSDSYRVYEQY
v_gene: TRBV6-6; j_gene: TRBJ1-5; CDR3aa: ASSYGQVQNIAQH
v_gene: TRBV6-5; j_gene: TRBJ2-3; CDR3aa: ASSYSTRGADTQY
v_gene: TRBV7-3; j_gene: TRBJ2-5; CDR3aa: ASSPGTSPETQY
v_gene: TRBV5-1; j_gene: TRBJ2-1; CDR3aa: ASSLAPGTPRVHEQF
v_gene: TRBV28; j_gene: TRBJ1-2; CDR3aa: ASSFQGGNYGYT
v_gene: TRBV4-1; j_gene: TRBJ2-2; CDR3aa: ASSQPTRWRNNTGELF
v_gene: TRBV28; j_gene: TRBJ2-1; CDR3aa: ASSLSAGGPTNEQF
v_gene: TRBV12-5; j_gene: TRBJ2-3; CDR3aa: ASGQGTGARPDADTQY
v_gene: TRBV11-3; j_gene: TRBJ2-1; CDR3aa: ASSFPPGSEQF
v_gene: TRBV30; j_gene: TRBJ2-7; CDR3aa: AWRLVGTYEQY
v_gene: TRBV13; j_gene: TRBJ2-1; CDR3aa: ASSPPGLAGSPKQF
v_gene: TRBV28; j_gene: TRBJ1-6; CDR3aa: ASAGGLNYSPLH
v_gene: TRBV18; j_gene: TRBJ2-7; CDR3aa: ASSHPGTHYEQY
v_gene: TRBV14; j_gene: TRBJ2-7; CDR3aa: ASSQFTGTSFSHEQY
v_gene: TRBV15; j_gene: TRBJ2-3; CDR3aa: ATSRGRDTQY
v_gene: TRBV5-1; j_gene: TRBJ2-1; CDR3aa: ASSSGTSGNEQF
v_gene: TRBV7-2; j_gene: TRBJ1-1; CDR3aa: ASSLTGVDTEAF
v_gene: TRBV15; j_gene: TRBJ2-1; CDR3aa: ATSSSQPYNEQF
v_gene: TRBV9; j_gene: TRBJ2-5; CDR3aa: ASSARQGGDETQY
v_gene: TRBV10-1; j_gene: TRBJ2-5; CDR3aa: ASSGQTSGEETQY
v_gene: TRBV14; j_gene: TRBJ1-2; CDR3aa: ASSQTRDRAYGGYT
v_gene: TRBV6-1; j_gene: TRBJ2-1; CDR3aa: ASRAPGQGANEQF
v_gene: TRBV27; j_gene: TRBJ1-5; CDR3aa: ASSYRGWQPQH
v_gene: TRBV7-2; j_gene: TRBJ1-3; CDR3aa: ASSLTGSGNTIY
v_gene: TRBV9; j_gene: TRBJ2-7; CDR3aa: ASSVVGSAEVYEQY
v_gene: TRBV6-5; j_gene: TRBJ1-2; CDR3aa: ASSYDRQGAVYGYT